The 26 T cell receptor beta chains listed next were all sequenced from one sample in a study of T cell repertoires and HLA-DP antigens. Clones were read by immunoSEQ multiplex PCR, and TCRdb kept only the in-frame ones, dropping some. The table has over 60,000 clones, just under 80% seen once. These receptors are not linked to any known antigen. Specimen: CD4+ T cells from PBMCs. The receptors shown here come from a man in his sixties in good health and CMV-seronegative.

J is TRBJ2-1 and V is TRBV30; no clear D. CDR3 length: 13 amino acids. Trimming cost V 2 bases and J 3 bases, with 8 bases left between them. The germline V gene encodes CDR1 GTSNPN and CDR2 SVGIG (reference sequence). DNA for the CDR3: TGTGCCTGGAGTACCAGGAACTACAATGAGCAGTTCTTC. This encodes CAWSTRNYNEQFF.

This sequence joins TRBV4-3 and TRBJ2-1; 9 nucleotides line up with TRBD2. The germline V gene has CDR1 LGHNA and CDR2 YSLEER. J lost 2 bases, V lost 6 bases, and 5 bases had no gene match. CDR3 length: 15 amino acids. Written as DNA, the CDR3 is TGCGCCAGCAGTCTCCTAGCGGGGACCTACAATGAGCAGTTCTTC. Amino acid sequence: CASSLLAGTYNEQFF.

This chain connects TRBV28 to TRBJ1-5; D gene unclear. Germline values: CDR1 MDHEN, CDR2 SYDVKM. The CDR3 consists of 16 residues. The germline V and J ends were trimmed by 7 bases and 2 bases, with 18 bases remaining between them. The CDR3 here is CASNAPGSGRNQPQHF. CDR3 nucleotides: TGTGCCAGCAACGCCCCGGGCAGCGGGCGCAATCAGCCCCAGCATTTT.

The chain combines TRBV6-5 with TRBJ1-2; D is unresolved. The ends were cut back, 8 bases at V and 2 bases at J, with 3 bases in the middle. CDR1 MNHEY and CDR2 SVGAGI come from the germline V gene. This CDR3 is built from 10 residues. This CDR3 is CASGNYGYTF. DNA for the CDR3: TGTGCCAGCGGGAACTATGGCTACACCTTC.

The CDR3 is CASSVTGGLNQPQHF. The CDR3 DNA is TGTGCCAGTAGTGTAACAGGGGGGCTTAATCAGCCCCAGCATTTT. This chain uses TRBV19 with TRBJ1-5, with 8 positions matching TRBD1. CDR1 and CDR2 from the germline V gene are LNHDA and SQIVND (reference sequence). The CDR3 has 15 residues. The V and J ends lost 5 bases and 4 bases, in that order; junction bases with no gene match: 7.

This clone is termed medium-sized. V and J are TRBV7-2 and TRBJ1-5; no reliable D call. Germline CDR1 reads SGHTA; CDR2 reads FQGNSA. V was pared by 3 bases and J by 0 bases, with 9 bases between. CDR3 size: 15 residues. The CDR3 here is CASSFSGLSNQPQHF. CDR3 nucleotides: TGTGCCAGCAGCTTCTCCGGGCTTAGCAATCAGCCCCAGCATTTT.

The chain combines TRBV4-2 with TRBJ2-1, with 12 bases fitting TRBD1. V shed 3 bases and J 7 bases; nucleotides not matched to a gene: 4. The CDR3 loop spans 15 amino acids. Germline assignment: CDR1 LGHNA and CDR2 YNFKEQ. The CDR3 protein is CASSHPGQGANEQFF. CDR3 nucleotides: TGTGCCAGCAGCCACCCGGGACAGGGGGCAAATGAGCAGTTCTTC.

The genes are TRBV11-3 and TRBJ1-3; D might be TRBD1 (5 bases). Trimming stripped 2 bases from V and 2 bases from J, with 7 bases between. The V gene's germline CDR1 is SGHNT and CDR2 YENEEA. This CDR3 comprises 14 residues. The DNA for the CDR3 is TGTGCCAGCAGCTTAAAGGGGCCTGGAAACACCATATATTTT. This gives the protein CASSLKGPGNTIYF.

The gene calls are TRBV11-3 and TRBJ2-1; 11 bases are a match to TRBD2. The CDR3 is 18 residues long. The V segment lost 5 bases and the J segment 4 bases; nucleotides outside the gene matches: 13. CDR1 is SGHNT and CDR2 is YENEEA in the germline V gene. In nucleotides, the CDR3 is TGTGCCAGCAGCCCCGGCCTTAGCGGGAGGGCCCGGTACAATGAGCAGTTCTTC. Translation gives CASSPGLSGRARYNEQFF.

The V gene is TRBV6-5, the J gene TRBJ1-1; 8 bases match TRBD1. The CDR3 loop spans 15 amino acids. The germline V gene encodes CDR1 MNHEY and CDR2 SVGAGI. Trimming removed 6 bases from V and 4 bases from J; junction bases left unmatched: 10. Here the CDR3 DNA reads TGTGCCAGCAGCGGACAGGGCGGAATATCCACTGAAGCTTTCTTT. The encoded protein is CASSGQGGISTEAFF.

The gene calls are TRBV5-8 and TRBJ1-5, with D tentatively TRBD1 (6 bases). CDR1 and CDR2 from the germline V gene are SGHTS and YDEGEE. Trimming stripped 0 bases from V and 7 bases from J, with 8 bases between. This CDR3 comprises 13 residues. This CDR3 reads CASSLVGGQPQHF. The CDR3, as DNA: TGTGCCAGCAGCTTGGTGGGGGGCCAGCCCCAGCATTTT. The full variable domain, with the rest looked up from reference TRBV5-8 and TRBJ1-5, is EAGVTQSPTHLIKTRGQQATLRCSPISGHTSVYWYQQALGLGLQFLLWYDEGEERNRGNFPPRFSGRQFPNYSSELNVNALELEDSALYLCASSLVGGQPQHFGDGTRLSIL.

The table lists this clone with a count of one. The V call is TRBV21-1, the J call TRBJ2-7; the table's D call, TRBD1, has no DNA check behind it. TRBV21-1 counts as a pseudogene. The CDR3 is 14 residues long. CDR3 bases: TGTGCCAGCAGCAAAGGGACAGGGGGCCCGGATAAGGACTTC. Its translation: CASSKGTGGPDKDF.

V usage is TRBV18 and J usage is TRBJ2-3, with TRBD1 as a possible D gene (5 bases). V gave up 1 base and J gave up 2 bases, with 7 bases separating them. In germline, CDR1 is KGHSH, CDR2 LQKENI. This CDR3 has 14 amino acids. As DNA, the CDR3 is TGTGCCAGCTCACCACGCAGGGCCACAGATACGCAGTATTTT. It codes for CASSPRRATDTQYF.

The chain links TRBV30 to TRBJ2-5; D is uncertain. Between the trimmed V and J ends, which lost 2 bases and 4 bases, there was a span of 11 bases. Germline lookup yields CDR1 GTSNPN and CDR2 SVGIG (reference sequence). The length of the CDR3 is 13 residues. The CDR3: CAWSKMHGETQYF. As DNA, the CDR3 is TGTGCCTGGAGTAAAATGCACGGAGAGACCCAGTACTTC.

Notes on this clone: A junction end diverges from the germline sequence, so it may reflect a read error. J is TRBJ2-7 and V is TRBV4-3; 8 bases map to TRBD2. The germline V gene has CDR1 LGHNA and CDR2 YSLEER. CDR3 length: 16 amino acids. The CDR3 DNA is TGCGTCAGCAGCCAAGATTGGCGCGGGGGGTACTACGAGCAGTACTTC. Translating it yields CVSSQDWRGGYYEQYF.

The CDR3 is CASSATGTGGPPQFF. CDR3 nucleotides: TGTGCCAGCAGTGCTACCGGGACAGGGGGCCCCCCGCAGTTCTTC. The chain carries TRBV2 and TRBJ2-1; the match to TRBD1 covers 12 bases. The germline CDR1 and CDR2 sequences are SNHLY and FYNNEI. The CDR3 covers 15 residues. V gave up 4 bases and J gave up 12 bases; unmatched junction bases: 10. The entire variable domain, with the rest obtained from reference TRBV2 and TRBJ2-1, is as follows: EPEVTQTPSHQVTQMGQEVILRCVPISNHLYFYWYRQILGQKVEFLVSFYNNEISEKSEIFDDQFSVERPDGSNFTLKIRSTKLEDSAMYFCASSATGTGGPPQFFGPGTRLTVL.

As for this clone: The same CDR3 is also encoded by other DNA sequences in this sample. This chain connects TRBV11-3 to TRBJ2-2; D not resolved. The CDR3 covers 15 residues. The ends were cut back, 0 bases at V and 0 bases at J, with 5 bases in the middle. Looked up from germline, CDR1 is SGHNT and CDR2 is YENEEA. The CDR3 spells CASSLDGPNTGELFF. CDR3 DNA: TGTGCCAGCAGCTTAGACGGGCCGAACACCGGGGAGCTGTTTTTT.

In its sample, this clone was seen once. The V gene is TRBV5-8, the J gene TRBJ2-5; D is ambiguous. The ends were cut back, 2 bases at V and 1 base at J, with 9 bases in the middle. The CDR3 is made up of 14 amino acids. In germline, CDR1 is SGHTS, CDR2 YDEGEE. CDR3 residues: CASSFGRIQETQYF. For the CDR3, the DNA is TGTGCCAGCAGCTTCGGACGGATCCAAGAGACCCAGTACTTC. The full variable domain, its missing parts supplied by reference TRBV5-8 and TRBJ2-5, is EAGVTQSPTHLIKTRGQQATLRCSPISGHTSVYWYQQALGLGLQFLLWYDEGEERNRGNFPPRFSGRQFPNYSSELNVNALELEDSALYLCASSFGRIQETQYFGPGTRLLVL.

This chain uses TRBV4-2 with TRBJ2-1; 10 nucleotides align to TRBD1. Germline trimming cut 0 bases from V and 2 bases from J; bases unmatched to any gene: 10. The CDR3 has 19 residues. Germline V gives CDR1 LGHNA, CDR2 YNFKEQ. CDR3: CASSQDIHRGTGAYNEQFF. The DNA of the CDR3 is TGTGCCAGCAGCCAAGATATCCATCGCGGGACAGGGGCCTACAATGAGCAGTTCTTC.

The rearrangement uses TRBV6-5 and TRBJ1-3; maybe TRBD1 (6 bases). Deletions cut 5 bases from V and 4 bases from J, with 9 bases between. This CDR3 has 13 amino acids. Germline V gene data show CDR1 as MNHEY and CDR2 as SVGAGI. CDR3 region: CASSLDRGNTIYF. CDR3 in DNA: TGTGCCAGCAGTCTGGACAGAGGAAACACCATATATTTT.

The rearrangement links TRBV4-1 to TRBJ2-5; a possible D gene is TRBD2 (5 bases). Germline V gene data show CDR1 as MGHRA and CDR2 as YSYEKL. The germline V and J ends were trimmed by 1 base and 2 bases, with 17 bases remaining between them. This CDR3 is 17 amino acids long. DNA for the CDR3: TGCGCCAGCAGCCAAGTCGGTCCGGGAAGCCAGCAAGAGACCCAGTACTTC. This codes for CASSQVGPGSQQETQYF.

This chain connects TRBV4-3 to TRBJ2-7, with 9 bases identical to TRBD1. The CDR3 consists of 14 residues. Trimming took 4 bases from V and 3 from J; bases not matched to a gene: 4. Germline V gene data show CDR1 as LGHNA and CDR2 as YSLEER. The CDR3 loop reads CASSPQDRGYEQYF. The DNA of the CDR3 is TGCGCCAGCAGCCCACAGGACAGGGGCTACGAGCAGTACTTC.

The chain uses TRBV5-4 and TRBJ2-5, with TRBD2 as a possible D gene (6 bases). Germline V gene data show CDR1 as SGHNT and CDR2 as YYREEE (reference sequence). Trimming shortened V by 5 bases and J by 2 bases, and 16 bases separated the two germline ends. The CDR3 contains 15 residues. CDR3 protein: CASSANPGLQETQYF. In DNA form, the CDR3 reads TGTGCCAGCAGTGCAAACCCGGGACTTCAAGAGACCCAGTACTTC. The entire variable domain, with the rest obtained from reference TRBV5-4 and TRBJ2-5, is as follows: ETGVTQSPTHLIKTRGQQVTLRCSSQSGHNTVSWYQQALGQGPQFIFQYYREEENGRGNFPPRFSGLQFPNYSSELNVNALELDDSALYLCASSANPGLQETQYFGPGTRLLVL.

The J gene is TRBJ1-1, the V gene TRBV2; TRBD1 might be the D (5 bases). This CDR3 is 13 amino acids long. Looked up from germline, CDR1 is SNHLY and CDR2 is FYNNEI. Trimming left V 6 bases short and J 2 bases short, with 10 bases between. The CDR3 coding sequence is TGTGCCAGCAGGGGGCGGGAAAACACTGAAGCTTTCTTT. The encoded protein is CASRGRENTEAFF.

This clone turned up a few times. This chain uses TRBV19 with TRBJ2-2; 10 bases fit TRBD1. This CDR3 contains 14 residues. Germline lookup yields CDR1 LNHDA and CDR2 SQIVND (reference sequence). Losses at the gene ends were 7 bases for V and 4 bases for J; bases not matched to a gene: 3. CDR3 sequence reads: CASKGQGSTGELFF. DNA of the CDR3: TGTGCCAGTAAGGGACAGGGGAGCACCGGGGAGCTGTTTTTT.

The gene calls are TRBV5-4 and TRBJ1-6; D is ambiguous. This CDR3 is built from 17 residues. Germline values: CDR1 SGHNT, CDR2 YYREEE (reference sequence). V lost 4 bases, J lost 0 bases, and 14 bases lay in between. CDR3 sequence: CASSPGGPHSYNSPLHF. Here the CDR3 DNA reads TGTGCCAGCAGCCCGGGTGGGCCTCACTCCTATAATTCACCCCTCCACTTT.